This T cell receptor (beta chain) is drawn from a study of CD8 T cells in ankylosing spondylitis. With 5 bases removed from V and 0 bases from J, the gap between germline ends came to 11 bases. The germline gives CDR1 DFQATT, CDR2 SNEGSKA (reference sequence). The length of the CDR3 is 14 residues. TCRdb re-analysed the 5' RACE reads in MiXCR, keeping a single row per CDR3 protein. This sample has a few hundred thousand distinct CDR3 sequences, with 20% found just once. Sequencing input: blood, either unsorted or a sorted T cell fraction (not recorded which). The sequence was collected from a male donor with ankylosing spondylitis or in good health (not recorded which). The chain employs TRBV20-1 and TRBJ2-1; unclear D gene. The CDR3 sequence is CSAEDPSSYNEQFF. CDR3 nucleotides: TGCAGTGCTGAGGACCCGAGCTCCTACAATGAGCAGTTCTTC.